This TCR beta chain is drawn from a study of blood T cells in healthy people across ages. PCR was performed a second time for roughly 7 to 12 cycles using a sample-barcoded 5' primer and a J-beta primer mix. TCRdb reanalysed the 5' RACE reads using MiXCR and keeps one entry per CDR3 protein. The repertoire holds 600,000 to 800,000 distinct CDR3 sequences, with around a fifth as singletons. This clonotype was counted only a few times. The clonotype comes from a man between 70 and 80 years old in good health. The sequencing sample was made of blood.

CDR3 protein: CASSSPNVRGNTEAFF. The CDR3, as DNA: TGTGCCAGCAGTTCGCCGAACGTCAGGGGGAACACTGAAGCTTTCTTT. This sequence joins TRBV12-3 or TRBV12-4 and TRBJ1-1; the D gene is possibly TRBD1 (6 bases). The CDR3 sequence is 16 residues long. The germline V and J ends were trimmed by 4 bases and 1 base, with 16 bases remaining between them.